These 7 T cell receptor beta chains originate from one sample sequenced in a study of naive and memory T cell subsets. Antigens of these TCRs are unknown. The beta constant-region primer was an equimolar mix of two oligonucleotides covering TRBC1 and TRBC2. Nested alpha and beta constant-region primers with the SP2 primer drove four PCR rounds on ligated cDNA. TCRdb re-analysed the UMI-ligation and nested PCR reads in MiXCR, keeping a single row per CDR3 protein. The sample lists approximately 150,000 distinct CDR3 sequences; 22% were seen once. Study-level results: Especially in CD8 cells, naive repertoires contained a few larger clonotypes, possibly CD45RA-re-expressing memory cells.

Sequencing was carried out using naive CD4+ T cells from blood. The receptor set was obtained from a human donor in good health.

This clonotype has just a few counts. The V and J genes are TRBV6-5 and TRBJ1-5; 8 bases agree with TRBD1. In germline, CDR1 is MNHEY, CDR2 SVGAGI. V was clipped by 10 bases and J by 4 bases; unmatched bases: 6. This CDR3 is 13 amino acids long. This CDR3 is CATQTGVNQPQHF. DNA of the CDR3: TGTGCCACCCAGACAGGGGTAAATCAGCCCCAGCATTTT.

V gene TRBV7-2 combines with J gene TRBJ1-2; TRBD1 is a possible D gene (5 bases). Trimming pared 5 bases from V and 7 bases from J, leaving 17 bases between. Germline V lookup: CDR1 SGHTA, CDR2 FQGNSA. This CDR3 spans 14 amino acids. The CDR3 loop reads CASSLGPLRGGYTF. The CDR3 region has the DNA TGTGCCAGCAGCCTGGGTCCCCTAAGGGGTGGCTACACCTTC.

This clonotype appeared many times. The chain joins TRBV27 to TRBJ2-1, with 11 positions matching TRBD2. J was trimmed by 6 bases and V by 3 bases; bases with no gene match: 4. Germline assignment: CDR1 MNHEY and CDR2 SMNVEV (reference sequence). CDR3 length: 15 amino acids. CDR3 DNA: TGTGCCAGCAGTTTCCTCCTAGCGGGAGGCAATGAGCAGTTCTTC. Protein: CASSFLLAGGNEQFF.

This clonotype was picked up a small number of times. The J gene is TRBJ2-1, the V gene TRBV6-5, with D maybe TRBD2 (5 bases). The CDR3 is 13 amino acids. Germline CDR1 reads MNHEY; CDR2 reads SVGAGI. The ends were cut back, 0 bases at V and 7 bases at J, with 7 bases in the middle. The CDR3 sequence is CASSYSRGNEQFF. CDR3 DNA sequence: TGTGCCAGCAGTTACTCGAGAGGGAATGAGCAGTTCTTC.

This chain links TRBV20-1 with TRBJ1-1; D is unclear. This CDR3 comprises 13 residues. The germline CDR1 and CDR2 sequences are DFQATT and SNEGSKA (reference sequence). V was cut by 2 bases and J by 5 bases, with 12 bases left in between. The CDR3 region has the DNA TGCAGTGCTAGAACCTGGGGAGGTACTGAAGCTTTCTTT. Translated: CSARTWGGTEAFF.

This clonotype was seen a single time. The chain joins TRBV12-3 or TRBV12-4 to TRBJ2-3; a possible D gene is TRBD1 (6 bases). This CDR3 is built from 14 residues. The V end was cut by 10 bases, the J end by 1 base, with 15 bases between. In DNA form, the CDR3 reads TGTGCCACCCGAGCCTACAGGGGCACAGATACGCAGTATTTT. Residues: CATRAYRGTDTQYF.

The genes are TRBV4-1 and TRBJ1-2; 8 nucleotides match TRBD1. The CDR3 spans 16 residues. The V and J ends lost 4 bases and 2 bases, in that order; junction bases with no gene match: 9. Germline CDR1 is MGHRA and CDR2 is YSYEKL. The DNA of the CDR3 is TGCGCCAGCAGCCGAACAGGGACAGGCGGAAACTATGGCTACACCTTC. It is translated as CASSRTGTGGNYGYTF.